This paragraph covers one T cell receptor (beta chain) sequence. The source of the sample is a study of preoperative IRX-2 immunotherapy in early breast cancer. Assay used: immunoSEQ multiplex PCR; TCRdb lists only in-frame clones, some missing. The profile shows over 55,000 clones, around 94% of them singletons. Sample treatment: preoperative locoregional IRX-2 cytokine immunotherapy. This phase Ib study tested locoregional IRX-2 cytokine immunotherapy given before surgery. Trimming took off 1 base at V and 7 bases at J, with 10 bases between the two ends. The CDR3 has 14 amino acids. CDR1 is MGHDK, CDR2 SYGVNS, per germline.

The TCR originated in a human donor with breast cancer. The sample was gathered from a patient treated with IRX-2 immunotherapy. The chain is built from TRBV25-1 and TRBJ1-4; D unclear. The CDR3 DNA reads TGTGCCAGCAGTGAATTGTCAGTTGGTGAAAAACTGTTTTTT. Translated: CASSELSVGEKLFF.